The entry below describes one T cell receptor beta chain. Its antigen is as yet unknown. The J segment lost 6 bases and the V segment lost 5 bases, leaving 8 bases of the junction unmatched. The length of the CDR3 is 14 residues. CDR1 and CDR2 from the germline V gene are SGHTA and FQGNSA. The sample is drawn from a study of identical twins. Study-wide results and limits: Out-of-frame alpha sequences that twins shared showed excess low generation probability. With beta out-of-frame sequences, excess sharing by twins was weaker.

Using its own MiXCR run on the 5' RACE reads, TCRdb lists one record per CDR3 protein. The sample holds 420,000 or so distinct CDR3 sequences, approximately 17% seen once. The sequence was obtained from a man aged 45-65 years in good health. The genes are TRBV7-2 and TRBJ2-7; 9 bases fit TRBD1. Sample: naive T cells sorted from blood. The CDR3 DNA is TGTGCCAGCAGCCCCCGGGACAGGGTTCCCGAGCAGTACTTC. Its protein product is CASSPRDRVPEQYF.